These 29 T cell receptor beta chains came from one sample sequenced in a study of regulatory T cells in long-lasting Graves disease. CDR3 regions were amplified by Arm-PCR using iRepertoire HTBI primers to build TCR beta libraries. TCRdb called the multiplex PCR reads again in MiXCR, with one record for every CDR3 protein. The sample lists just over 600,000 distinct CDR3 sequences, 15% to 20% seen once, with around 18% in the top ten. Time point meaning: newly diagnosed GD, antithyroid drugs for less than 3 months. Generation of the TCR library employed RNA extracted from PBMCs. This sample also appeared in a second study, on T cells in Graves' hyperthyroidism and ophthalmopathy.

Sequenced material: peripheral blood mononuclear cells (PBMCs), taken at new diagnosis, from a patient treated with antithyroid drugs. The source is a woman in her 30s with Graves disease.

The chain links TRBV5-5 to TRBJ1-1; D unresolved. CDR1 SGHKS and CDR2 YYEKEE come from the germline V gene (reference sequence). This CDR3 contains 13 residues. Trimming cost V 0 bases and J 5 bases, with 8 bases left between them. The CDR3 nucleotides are TGTGCCAGCAGCTTGGTGGTCAGTACTGAAGCTTTCTTT. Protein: CASSLVVSTEAFF.

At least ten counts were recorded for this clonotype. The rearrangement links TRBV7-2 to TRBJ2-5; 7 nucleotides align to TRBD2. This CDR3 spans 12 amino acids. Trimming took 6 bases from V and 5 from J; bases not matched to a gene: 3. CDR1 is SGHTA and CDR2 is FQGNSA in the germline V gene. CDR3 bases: TGTGCCAGCAGTGGGGGGGTGGAGACCCAGTACTTC. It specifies CASSGGVETQYF.

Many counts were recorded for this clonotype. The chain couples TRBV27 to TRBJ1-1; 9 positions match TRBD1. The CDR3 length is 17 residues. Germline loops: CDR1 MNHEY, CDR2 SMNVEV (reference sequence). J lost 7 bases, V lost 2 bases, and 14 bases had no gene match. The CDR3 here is CASSLILNLMTGGEAFF. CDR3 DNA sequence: TGTGCCAGCAGTTTAATCCTCAATTTAATGACAGGGGGTGAAGCTTTCTTT.

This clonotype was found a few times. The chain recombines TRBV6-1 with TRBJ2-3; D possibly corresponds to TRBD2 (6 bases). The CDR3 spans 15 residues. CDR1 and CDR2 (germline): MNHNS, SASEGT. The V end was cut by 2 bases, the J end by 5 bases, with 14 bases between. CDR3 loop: CASSEMGGAGDTQYF. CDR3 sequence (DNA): TGTGCCAGCAGTGAAATGGGCGGGGCAGGAGATACGCAGTATTTT.

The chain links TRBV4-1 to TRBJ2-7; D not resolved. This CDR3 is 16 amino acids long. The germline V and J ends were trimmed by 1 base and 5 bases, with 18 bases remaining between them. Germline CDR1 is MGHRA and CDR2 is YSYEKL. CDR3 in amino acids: CASSQGGYSHRNEQYF. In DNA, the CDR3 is TGCGCCAGCAGCCAAGGCGGTTACTCCCACCGAAACGAGCAGTACTTC.

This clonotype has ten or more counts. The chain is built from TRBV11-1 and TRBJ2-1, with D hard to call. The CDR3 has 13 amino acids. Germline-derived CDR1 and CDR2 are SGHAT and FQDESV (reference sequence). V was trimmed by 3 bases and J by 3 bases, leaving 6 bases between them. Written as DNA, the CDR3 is TGTGCCAGCAGCTTTGGCAGCTACAATGAGCAGTTCTTC. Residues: CASSFGSYNEQFF.

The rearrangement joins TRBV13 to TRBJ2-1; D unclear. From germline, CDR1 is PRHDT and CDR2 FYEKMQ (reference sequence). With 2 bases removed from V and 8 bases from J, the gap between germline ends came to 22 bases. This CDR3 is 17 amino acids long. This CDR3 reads CASSLRSRVPQVHEQFF. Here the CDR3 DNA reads TGTGCCAGCAGCTTAAGGTCCCGCGTCCCCCAGGTCCATGAGCAGTTCTTC.

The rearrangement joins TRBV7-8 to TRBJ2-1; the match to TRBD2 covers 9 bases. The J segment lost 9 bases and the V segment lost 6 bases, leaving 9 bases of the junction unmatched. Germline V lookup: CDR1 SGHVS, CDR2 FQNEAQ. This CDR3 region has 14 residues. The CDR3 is CASRSGLADREQFF. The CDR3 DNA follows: TGTGCCAGCAGATCGGGACTAGCAGATCGTGAGCAGTTCTTC.

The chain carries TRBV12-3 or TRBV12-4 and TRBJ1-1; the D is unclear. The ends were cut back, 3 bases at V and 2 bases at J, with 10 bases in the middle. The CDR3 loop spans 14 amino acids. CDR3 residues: CASSFEGINTEAFF. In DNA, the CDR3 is TGTGCCAGCAGTTTCGAAGGGATAAACACTGAAGCTTTCTTT.

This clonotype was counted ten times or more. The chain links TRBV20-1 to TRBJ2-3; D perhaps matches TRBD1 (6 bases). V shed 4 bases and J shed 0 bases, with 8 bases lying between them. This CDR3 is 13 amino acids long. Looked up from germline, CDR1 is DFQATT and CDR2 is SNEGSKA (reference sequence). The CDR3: CSATGASTDTQYF. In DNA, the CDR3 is TGCAGTGCTACAGGGGCTAGCACAGATACGCAGTATTTT.

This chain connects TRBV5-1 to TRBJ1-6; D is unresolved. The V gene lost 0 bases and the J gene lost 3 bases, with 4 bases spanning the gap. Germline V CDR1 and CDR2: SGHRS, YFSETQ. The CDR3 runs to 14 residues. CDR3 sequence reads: CASSLGVYNSPLHF. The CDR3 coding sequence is TGCGCCAGCAGCTTGGGGGTCTATAATTCACCCCTCCACTTT.

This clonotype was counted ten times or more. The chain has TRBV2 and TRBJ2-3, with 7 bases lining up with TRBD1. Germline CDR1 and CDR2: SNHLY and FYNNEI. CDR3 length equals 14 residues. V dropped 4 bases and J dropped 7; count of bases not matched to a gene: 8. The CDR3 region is CASSVGTVGHTQYF. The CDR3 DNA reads TGTGCCAGCAGTGTGGGGACAGTTGGTCATACGCAGTATTTT.

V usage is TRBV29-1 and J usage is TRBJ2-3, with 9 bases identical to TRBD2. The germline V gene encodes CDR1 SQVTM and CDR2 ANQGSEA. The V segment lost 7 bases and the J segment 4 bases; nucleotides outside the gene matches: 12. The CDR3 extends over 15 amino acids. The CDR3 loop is CSAVPSSGSSDTQYF. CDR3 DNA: TGCAGCGCCGTTCCGAGTAGCGGGAGTTCAGATACGCAGTATTTT.

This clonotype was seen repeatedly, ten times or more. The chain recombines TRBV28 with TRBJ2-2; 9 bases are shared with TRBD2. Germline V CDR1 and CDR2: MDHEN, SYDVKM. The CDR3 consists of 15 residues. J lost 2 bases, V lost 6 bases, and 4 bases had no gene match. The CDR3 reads CASRVGLANTGELFF. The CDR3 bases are TGTGCCAGCAGGGTGGGACTAGCTAACACCGGGGAGCTGTTTTTT.

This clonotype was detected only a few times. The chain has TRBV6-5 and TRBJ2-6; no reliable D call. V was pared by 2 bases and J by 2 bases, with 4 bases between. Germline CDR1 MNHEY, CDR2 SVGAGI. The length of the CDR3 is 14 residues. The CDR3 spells CASSYSPGANVLTF. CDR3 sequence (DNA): TGTGCCAGCAGTTACAGCCCTGGGGCCAACGTCCTGACTTTC.

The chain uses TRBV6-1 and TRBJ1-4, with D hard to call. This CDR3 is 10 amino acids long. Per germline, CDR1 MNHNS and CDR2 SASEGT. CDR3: CASGIEKLFF. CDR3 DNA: TGTGCAAGTGGGATTGAAAAACTGTTTTTT.

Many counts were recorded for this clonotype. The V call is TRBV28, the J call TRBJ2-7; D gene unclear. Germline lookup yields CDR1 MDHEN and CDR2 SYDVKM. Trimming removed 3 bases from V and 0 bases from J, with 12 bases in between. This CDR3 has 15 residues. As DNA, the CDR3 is TGTGCCAGCAGTTTCGGCGGCGGCACCTCCTACGAGCAGTACTTC. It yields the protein CASSFGGGTSYEQYF.

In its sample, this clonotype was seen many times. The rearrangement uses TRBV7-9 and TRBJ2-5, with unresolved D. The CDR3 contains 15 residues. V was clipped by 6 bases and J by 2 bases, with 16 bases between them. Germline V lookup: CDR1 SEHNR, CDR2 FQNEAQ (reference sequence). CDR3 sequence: CASSFSHGEQETQYF. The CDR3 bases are TGTGCCAGCAGTTTTTCCCACGGCGAACAAGAGACCCAGTACTTC.

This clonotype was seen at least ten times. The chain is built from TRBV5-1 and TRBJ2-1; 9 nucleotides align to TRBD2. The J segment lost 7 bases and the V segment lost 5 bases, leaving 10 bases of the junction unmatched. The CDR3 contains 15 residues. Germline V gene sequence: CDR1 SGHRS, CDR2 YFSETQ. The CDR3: CASSPGVAGVNEQFF. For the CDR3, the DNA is TGCGCCAGCAGTCCTGGGGTAGCGGGAGTGAATGAGCAGTTCTTC.

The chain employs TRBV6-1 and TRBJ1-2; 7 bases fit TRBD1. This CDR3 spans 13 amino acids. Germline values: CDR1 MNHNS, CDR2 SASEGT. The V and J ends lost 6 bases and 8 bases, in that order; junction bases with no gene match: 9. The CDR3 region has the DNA TGTGCCAGCAGAAACCGGGACAGAGGGGGCTACACCTTC. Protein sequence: CASRNRDRGGYTF.

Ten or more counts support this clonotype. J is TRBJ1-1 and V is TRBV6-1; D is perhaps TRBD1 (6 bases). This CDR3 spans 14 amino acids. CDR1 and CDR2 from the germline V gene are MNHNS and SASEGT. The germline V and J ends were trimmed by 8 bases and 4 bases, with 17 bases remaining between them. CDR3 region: CASSSSRGGTEAFF. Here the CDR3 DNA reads TGTGCCAGCTCTAGCTCCAGGGGAGGCACTGAAGCTTTCTTT.

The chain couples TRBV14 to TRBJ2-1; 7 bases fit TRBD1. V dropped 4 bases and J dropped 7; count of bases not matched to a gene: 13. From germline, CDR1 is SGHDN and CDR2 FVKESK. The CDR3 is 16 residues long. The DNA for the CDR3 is TGTGCCAGCAGCCCCCATGCTGGGACAGAAGGAAATGAGCAGTTCTTC. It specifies CASSPHAGTEGNEQFF.

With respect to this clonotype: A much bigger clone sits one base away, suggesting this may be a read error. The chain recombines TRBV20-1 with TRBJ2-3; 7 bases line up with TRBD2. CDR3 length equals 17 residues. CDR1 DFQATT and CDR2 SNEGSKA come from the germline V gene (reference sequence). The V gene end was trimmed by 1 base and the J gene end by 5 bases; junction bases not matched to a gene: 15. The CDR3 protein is CSARGGERGMSVDTQYF. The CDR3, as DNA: TGCAGTGCTAGAGGGGGGGAGCGGGGTATGTCGGTAGATACGCAGTATTTT.

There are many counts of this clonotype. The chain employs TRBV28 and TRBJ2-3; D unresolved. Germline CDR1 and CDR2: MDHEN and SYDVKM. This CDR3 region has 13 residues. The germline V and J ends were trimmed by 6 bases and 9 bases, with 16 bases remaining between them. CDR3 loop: CASSSNRVRTQYF. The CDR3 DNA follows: TGTGCCAGCAGCTCGAATCGTGTTCGCACGCAGTATTTT.

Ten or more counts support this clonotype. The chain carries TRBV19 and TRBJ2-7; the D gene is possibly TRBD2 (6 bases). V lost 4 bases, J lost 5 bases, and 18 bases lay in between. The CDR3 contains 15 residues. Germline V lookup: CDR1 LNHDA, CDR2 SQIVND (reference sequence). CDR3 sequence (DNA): TGTGCCAGTAGTACTGAGGCGGGGAGCGGTAACGAGCAGTACTTC. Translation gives CASSTEAGSGNEQYF.

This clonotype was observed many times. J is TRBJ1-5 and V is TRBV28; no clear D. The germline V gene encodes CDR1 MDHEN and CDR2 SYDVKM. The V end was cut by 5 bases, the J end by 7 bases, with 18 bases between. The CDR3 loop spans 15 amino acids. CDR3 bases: TGTGCCAGCAGTCCACCTATGGAGGGTGGACAGCCCCAGCATTTT. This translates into CASSPPMEGGQPQHF. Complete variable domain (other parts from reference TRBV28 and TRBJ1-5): DVKVTQSSRYLVKRTGEKVFLECVQDMDHENMFWYRQDPGLGLRLIYFSYDVKMKEKGDIPEGYSVSREKKERFSLILESASTNQTSMYLCASSPPMEGGQPQHFGDGTRLSIL.

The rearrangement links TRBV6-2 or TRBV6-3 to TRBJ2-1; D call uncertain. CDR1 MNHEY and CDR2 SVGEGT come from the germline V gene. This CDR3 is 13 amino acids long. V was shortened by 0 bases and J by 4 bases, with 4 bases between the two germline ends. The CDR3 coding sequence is TGTGCCAGCAGTTACTCCAGATACAATGAGCAGTTCTTC. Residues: CASSYSRYNEQFF.

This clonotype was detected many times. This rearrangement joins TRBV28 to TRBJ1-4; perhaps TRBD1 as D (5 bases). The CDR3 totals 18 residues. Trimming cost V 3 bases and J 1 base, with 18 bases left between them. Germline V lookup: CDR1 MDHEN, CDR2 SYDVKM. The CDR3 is CASSFHQEGRKTNEKLFF. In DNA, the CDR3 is TGTGCCAGCAGTTTTCATCAGGAGGGGAGGAAAACTAATGAAAAACTGTTTTTT.

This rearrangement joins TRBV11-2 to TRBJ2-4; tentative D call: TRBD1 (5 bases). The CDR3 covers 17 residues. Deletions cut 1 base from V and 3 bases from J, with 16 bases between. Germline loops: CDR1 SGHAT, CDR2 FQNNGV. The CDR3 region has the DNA TGTGCCAGCAGCTTAGGAAAGGGGAACCGGGTCAAAAACATTCAGTACTTC. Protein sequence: CASSLGKGNRVKNIQYF.